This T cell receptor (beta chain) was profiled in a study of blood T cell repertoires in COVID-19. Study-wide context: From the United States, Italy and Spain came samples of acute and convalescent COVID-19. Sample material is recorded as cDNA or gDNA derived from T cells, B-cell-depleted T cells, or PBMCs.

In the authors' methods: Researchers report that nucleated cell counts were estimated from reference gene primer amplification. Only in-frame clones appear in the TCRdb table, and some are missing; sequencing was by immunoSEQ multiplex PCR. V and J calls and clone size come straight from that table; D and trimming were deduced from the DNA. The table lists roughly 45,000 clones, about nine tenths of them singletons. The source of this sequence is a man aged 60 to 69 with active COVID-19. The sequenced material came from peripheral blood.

The chain's CDR3 is CASSLYPPDSPGELFF. In DNA, the CDR3 is TGTGCCAGCAGTTTATATCCCCCAGATTCCCCCGGGGAGCTGTTTTTT. J is TRBJ2-2 and V is TRBV27; D ambiguous. Germline CDR1 MNHEY, CDR2 SMNVEV (reference sequence). The CDR3 loop spans 16 amino acids. V was trimmed by 1 base and J by 6 bases, leaving 15 bases between them.